Shown below are 13 T cell receptor beta chains from a single sample sequenced in a study of T cell changes during pregnancy in multiple sclerosis. Profiling relied on immunoSEQ multiplex PCR, and the TCRdb table lists in-frame clones only, not all of them. The repertoire holds tens of thousands of clones, with around nine tenths as singletons. The input for sequencing was CD4+ T cells from peripheral blood mononuclear cells, taken before pregnancy. The receptors were sampled from a female donor with multiple sclerosis, enrolled in a pregnancy study.

The CDR3, as DNA: TGTGCCAGCACCTCGAACAGCCGTCGAGAGCAGTACTTC. Translated, it gives CASTSNSRREQYF. The chain has TRBV7-9 and TRBJ2-7; D gene ambiguous. The germline V and J ends were trimmed by 7 bases and 7 bases, with 17 bases remaining between them. Germline values: CDR1 SEHNR, CDR2 FQNEAQ (reference sequence). The CDR3 consists of 13 residues.

This clone occurred a few times. This chain uses TRBV18 with TRBJ1-1, with TRBD1 as a possible D gene (6 bases). The V gene's germline CDR1 is KGHSH and CDR2 LQKENI. The CDR3 is 15 amino acids. The V gene lost 6 bases and the J gene lost 0 bases, with 14 bases spanning the gap. CDR3 DNA sequence: TGTGCCAGCTCTAACGGACAGACCATGAACACTGAAGCTTTCTTT. Protein sequence: CASSNGQTMNTEAFF.

CDR3 amino acids: CASSSTRGSYEQYF. The DNA for the CDR3 is TGTGCCAGCAGCAGCACGCGGGGTTCCTACGAGCAGTACTTC. This chain uses TRBV6-5 with TRBJ2-7, with D perhaps matching TRBD2 (6 bases). Germline-derived CDR1 and CDR2 are MNHEY and SVGAGI. The CDR3 contains 14 residues. The V and J ends lost 6 bases and 1 base respectively, with 13 bases between them.

The chain has TRBV7-3 and TRBJ2-7, with D possibly matching TRBD1 (5 bases). Germline CDR1 and CDR2: SGHTA and FQGTGA. The CDR3 loop spans 14 amino acids. Trimming took off 2 bases at V and 1 base at J, with 9 bases between the two ends. Here the CDR3 DNA reads TGTGCCAGCAGCTTAGCGACAGATTCCTACGAGCAGTACTTC. Its protein product is CASSLATDSYEQYF.

The chain joins TRBV29-1 to TRBJ1-1, with 12 bases lining up with TRBD1. The CDR3 sequence is 15 residues long. V lost 4 bases and J lost 5; bases outside the gene matches: 8. Germline CDR1 and CDR2: SQVTM and ANQGSEA. The CDR3 loop reads CSVAGQGAEGTEAFF. The CDR3 DNA is TGCAGCGTTGCGGGACAGGGGGCTGAAGGGACTGAAGCTTTCTTT.

The chain uses TRBV5-1 and TRBJ1-2; TRBD1 matches at 8 bases. Germline V lookup: CDR1 SGHRS, CDR2 YFSETQ. The V gene end was trimmed by 4 bases and the J gene end by 7 bases; junction bases not matched to a gene: 9. The CDR3 consists of 14 residues. Here the CDR3 reads CASSTGTGLVGYTF. The CDR3 DNA reads as TGCGCCAGCAGCACCGGGACAGGCCTTGTTGGCTACACCTTC.

The chain uses TRBV7-8 and TRBJ2-7, with TRBD2 identical over 7 bases. The length of the CDR3 is 16 residues. Per the germline V gene, CDR1 is SGHVS and CDR2 is FQNEAQ. The trim removed 6 bases at V and 6 bases at J, leaving 17 bases unmatched. The CDR3 DNA is TGTGCCAGCAGACCCCGCGGGGCGGGAGTAATAGGCGAGCAGTACTTC. Its translation: CASRPRGAGVIGEQYF.

The chain couples TRBV7-8 to TRBJ2-1, with 8 nucleotides matching TRBD2. The CDR3 extends over 15 amino acids. J lost 8 bases, V lost 1 base, and 7 bases had no gene match. In germline, CDR1 is SGHVS, CDR2 FQNEAQ. The CDR3 DNA sequence: TGTGCCAGCAGCTTAGGACTAGCGAATGGTGATGAGCAGTTCTTC. It encodes CASSLGLANGDEQFF.

V is TRBV19 and J is TRBJ2-5; D is possibly TRBD1 (6 bases). Looked up from germline, CDR1 is LNHDA and CDR2 is SQIVND (reference sequence). The CDR3 has 13 amino acids. With 4 bases removed from V and 2 bases from J, the gap between germline ends came to 8 bases. This CDR3 reads CASSRDRQETQYF. In DNA form, the CDR3 reads TGTGCCAGTAGTAGAGACAGGCAAGAGACCCAGTACTTC.

The rearrangement links TRBV5-1 to TRBJ1-1; 8 positions match TRBD1. The CDR3 is 14 amino acids. Germline CDR1 is SGHRS and CDR2 is YFSETQ. Germline trimming cut 4 bases from V and 6 bases from J; bases unmatched to any gene: 8. Here the CDR3 reads CASSVRDRTAEAFF. The CDR3 DNA sequence: TGCGCCAGCAGCGTAAGGGACAGGACCGCTGAAGCTTTCTTT.

V gene TRBV18 combines with J gene TRBJ2-2, with TRBD2 as a possible D gene (5 bases). The CDR3 covers 15 residues. V was cut by 3 bases and J by 1 base, with 9 bases left in between. The germline V gene has CDR1 KGHSH and CDR2 LQKENI. CDR3 region: CASSPTEGNTGELFF. Written as DNA, the CDR3 is TGTGCCAGCTCACCTACTGAGGGGAACACCGGGGAGCTGTTTTTT.

The DNA for the CDR3 is TGTGCCAGTAGTATAGTCGGACTAGGGACTTCCCACTACAATGAGCAGTTCTTC. This sequence encodes CASSIVGLGTSHYNEQFF. The gene calls are TRBV19 and TRBJ2-1; 7 bases align to TRBD2. The CDR3 is 18 amino acids. CDR1 is LNHDA and CDR2 is SQIVND in the germline V gene (reference sequence). Trimming took 1 base from V and 3 from J; bases not matched to a gene: 12.

The chain couples TRBV6-5 to TRBJ2-5, with a weak D call TRBD2 (6 bases). Trimming took 5 bases from V and 2 from J, leaving 12 bases between them. The CDR3 is 14 amino acids. In germline, CDR1 is MNHEY, CDR2 SVGAGI. The CDR3 sequence is CASSPGLQQETQYF. CDR3 coding DNA: TGTGCCAGCAGTCCGGGACTCCAACAAGAGACCCAGTACTTC.